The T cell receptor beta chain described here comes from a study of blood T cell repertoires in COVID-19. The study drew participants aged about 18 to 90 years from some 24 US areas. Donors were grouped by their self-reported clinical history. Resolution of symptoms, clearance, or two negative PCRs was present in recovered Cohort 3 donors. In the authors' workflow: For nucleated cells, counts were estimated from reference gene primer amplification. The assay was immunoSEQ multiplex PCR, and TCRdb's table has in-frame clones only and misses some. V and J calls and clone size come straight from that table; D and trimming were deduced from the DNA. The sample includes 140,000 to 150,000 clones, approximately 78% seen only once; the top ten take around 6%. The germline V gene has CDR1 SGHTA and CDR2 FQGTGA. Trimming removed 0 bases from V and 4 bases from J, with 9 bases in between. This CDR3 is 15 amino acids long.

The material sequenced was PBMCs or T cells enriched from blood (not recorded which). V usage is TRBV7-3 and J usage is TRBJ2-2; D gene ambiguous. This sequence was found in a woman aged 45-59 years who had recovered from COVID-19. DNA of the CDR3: TGTGCCAGCAGCTTAACGTCCCACACCACCGGGGAGCTGTTTTTT. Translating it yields CASSLTSHTTGELFF.